This T cell receptor beta chain appears in the sequencing data of a study of T cell responses to AZD1222 COVID-19 vaccine. Remarks on this clone: Antigen: not known.

General observations from the study: The donors showed a predominance of white British ancestry and of females, with possible underestimation of clonal diversity. Repertoires in all cases were sampled only once the peak T cell response had passed.

The assay was immunoSEQ multiplex PCR, and TCRdb's table has in-frame clones only and misses some. The sample includes about 130,000 clones, roughly 93% of them seen just once. The TCR originated in an adult in good health. The specimen was peripheral blood, collected on day 0 of AZD1222 vaccination.

In DNA, the CDR3 is TGTGCCAGCAGTTTAGGGGCGGACTCCTCTGGAAACACCATATATTTT. It specifies CASSLGADSSGNTIYF. This chain uses TRBV28 with TRBJ1-3; TRBD1 is a possible D gene (5 bases). This CDR3 has 16 residues. The germline V gene has CDR1 MDHEN and CDR2 SYDVKM. The V and J ends lost 2 bases and 0 bases respectively, with 11 bases between them. Variable domain in full (rest from reference TRBV28 and TRBJ1-3): DVKVTQSSRYLVKRTGEKVFLECVQDMDHENMFWYRQDPGLGLRLIYFSYDVKMKEKGDIPEGYSVSREKKERFSLILESASTNQTSMYLCASSLGADSSGNTIYFGEGSWLTVV.